The clone carrying this TCR beta chain has more than one count but fewer than ten. What it recognizes is unknown. Germline CDR1 is WNHNN and CDR2 is SYGVQD (reference sequence). The CDR3 has 15 residues. This entry belongs to a study of shared clonotypes between healthy human individuals. Study outcomes and limitations: The generation probabilities recorded for non-shared clonotypes fell below those of clonotypes shared by all four donors.

Naive CD8 cells comprised CD45RO-negative, CCR7-positively selected cells, excluding terminally differentiated effector memory CD45RA+ cells. Profiled with immunoSEQ multiplex PCR; TCRdb holds only in-frame clones, not every one. The sample lists about 2 million clones, about 95% occurring once. Sequenced sample: naive CD8+ T cells sorted from blood. The source is a man between 18 and 35 years old in good health. The V call is TRBV10-1, the J call TRBJ1-6; TRBD1 is a possible D gene (5 bases). DNA for the CDR3: TGCGCAGTGTGGCGGCAGGGTGGGTATAATTCACCCCTCCACTTT. Protein product: CAVWRQGGYNSPLHF.